This TCR beta chain was observed in a study of PD-1 blockade in classical Hodgkin lymphoma (dated by TCRdb to the early 2020s). Regarding the study in general: Nivolumab dosing was 3 mg/kg intravenously every 2 weeks, continuing until either disease progression or unacceptable toxicity. The study used TCR beta sequencing and CyTOF to define a peripheral blood immune signature of response to PD-1 blockade in classical Hodgkin lymphoma.

Genomic DNA was isolated using the Qiagen DNeasy kit from unsorted PBMCs as well as from negatively selected CD4+ and CD8+ fractions. TCR beta CDR3 regions were subjected to amplification by immunoSEQ multiplex PCR with primers that anneal to V and J segments. A synthetic immune receptor repertoire was used to minimize amplification bias, and any remaining bias was removed computationally after sequencing. From the authors' description of their analysis: Repertoire diversity was quantified as the Shannon entropy index using custom Python scripts. The unsorted, CD4+ and CD8+ repertoires were each analyzed separately, with the exception of combined analyses, where CD4+ and CD8+ sequences were merged in silico. Clonal expansion was defined as a frequency increase of at least 2-fold after treatment compared with C1D1, and clones undetected at baseline were assigned a pseudocount of 0.5. Clones with 0 or 1 copy at C1D1 were classified as singleton clones, and clones with 2 or more copies were classified as non-singleton clones. By matching protein sequences in sorted samples from the same patient, clones expanded in unsorted samples were annotated as CD4+, CD8+ or unknown. Wilcoxon tests on paired samples were used to test changes in diversity from C1D1 to C4D1. TCRdb stores this immuneACCESS table with in-frame sequences only. Part of the clones is absent; in the studies checked, under half of the shortfall reflects unresolved V genes, and no reason is known for the rest. Clone size and V and J calls were adopted from that table, with D and trimming inferred from the DNA. The sample includes over 15,000 clones, with around three fifths observed a single time. Roughly 8% of the sample lies in the top ten.

What the research found in general, with its limitations: Newly diagnosed patients were reported to have lower baseline TCR diversity than healthy donors, and relapsed/refractory patients were reported to have lower baseline TCR diversity still. The study covered only a single clinical trial cohort, and the causes of the repertoire differences, possibly disease activity or prior therapy, were still not defined. CD4+ but not CD8+ TCR diversity rose significantly by C4D1 (p=0.0027 vs p=0.16), most apparent in complete responders (p=0.02). Among trial patients, those achieving complete response had baseline diversity similar to that of newly diagnosed patients, while diversity was significantly lower in partial responders and progressors. Patients starting nivolumab less than 1 year after ASCT had lower diversity and were excluded from later analyses to avoid confounding by immune reconstitution.

In light of the paper, this sample's time point label describes: cycle 2 day 1 (C2D1) of nivolumab. Every trial patient had relapsed following autologous stem cell transplantation, and prior brentuximab vedotin exposure was what differed among cohorts A, B and C. A total of more than 55 patients with relapsed/refractory classical Hodgkin lymphoma made up the trial cohort, and each patient's best overall response was complete response, partial response or progressive disease. Single-agent nivolumab was administered to trial patients in the multi-cohort phase II CheckMate 205 trial. An independent review committee assessed best overall response by applying the 2007 International Working Group response criteria. Trial PBMCs were collected just before the start of nivolumab (C1D1) and during therapy at cycle 2 day 1 and cycle 4 day 1. Peripheral blood was collected in 8 mL Vacutainer Cell Preparation Tubes, from which PBMCs were isolated by centrifugation and then cryopreserved.

For this clone: Its antigen remains undetermined. Base-call qualities are not available, and no considerably larger clone is one nucleotide away.

The source is a human donor with classical Hodgkin lymphoma. Sequencing used peripheral blood mononuclear cells (PBMCs), obtained before the second cycle of nivolumab.

The CDR3 loop reads CASSHGLAGGASTDTQYF. The DNA sequence follows: TGCGCCAGCAGCCACGGACTAGCGGGAGGCGCTAGCACAGATACGCAGTATTTT. Rearrangement joined TRBV4-1 to TRBJ2-3; a stretch of 14 junction bases matches TRBD2. Trimming takes 3 bases off V and 0 bases off J; junction bases not matched to a gene: 5. Taken from cysteine to phenylalanine, the CDR3 has 18 residues. Of the read, only the CDR3 DNA is kept; its 54 bases are in frame from base 1. As encoded in the germline V gene, CDR1 is MGHRA while CDR2 is YSYEKL.